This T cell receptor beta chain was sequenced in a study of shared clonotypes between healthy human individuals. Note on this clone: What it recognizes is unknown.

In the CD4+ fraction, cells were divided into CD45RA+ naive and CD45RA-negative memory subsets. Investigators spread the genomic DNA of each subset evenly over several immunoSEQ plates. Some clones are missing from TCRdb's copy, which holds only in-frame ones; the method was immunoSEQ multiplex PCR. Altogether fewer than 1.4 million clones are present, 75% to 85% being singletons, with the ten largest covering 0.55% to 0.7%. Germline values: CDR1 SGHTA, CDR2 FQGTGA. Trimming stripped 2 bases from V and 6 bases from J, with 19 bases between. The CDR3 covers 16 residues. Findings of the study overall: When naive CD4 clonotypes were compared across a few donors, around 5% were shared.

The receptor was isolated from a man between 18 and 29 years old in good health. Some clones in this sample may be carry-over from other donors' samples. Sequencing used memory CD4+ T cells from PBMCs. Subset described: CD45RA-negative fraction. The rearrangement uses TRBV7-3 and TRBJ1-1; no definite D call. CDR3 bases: TGTGCCAGCAGCTTAGGCCCCAGGCGGGGAACGGCTGAAGCTTTCTTT. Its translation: CASSLGPRRGTAEAFF.